This TCR beta chain appears in the sequencing data of a study of blood T cell repertoires in COVID-19. This CDR3 spans 16 amino acids. CDR1 is LNHDA, CDR2 SQIVND, per germline (reference sequence). Unmatched junction bases numbered 18, after V lost 7 bases and J lost 6 bases. Sequencing was performed with immunoSEQ multiplex PCR; in TCRdb, only in-frame clones are kept and a portion is missing. Seen here are some 190,000 clones, 80% to 90% observed once, and the top ten hold about 10%. The chain is built from TRBV19 and TRBJ2-7, with 7 bases aligning to TRBD2. Sequenced material: peripheral blood. This receptor was identified in a human donor with active or convalescent COVID-19. The donor label of this sample is uncertain. The CDR3 DNA is TGTGCCAGTATCGGGGGGAGGGGAGGCGGGTCGGGCGAGCAGTACTTC. Translated, it gives CASIGGRGGGSGEQYF.